In its sample, the clone carrying this T cell receptor beta chain was seen a few times. Its target is not known. These data are taken from a study of human T cells and chemical hapten exposure. Background on the study: It was small differences in pooled library volume that mainly caused per-sample TCR yields to vary. Study-level points and caveats: In the PT1 data, expanded TCR counts showed a positive correlation with patch test score.

In TCRdb, the RACE reads were re-called with MiXCR into one record per CDR3 protein. The data show some 70,000 distinct CDR3 sequences, about 9.4% seen once. The ends were cut back, 3 bases at V and 0 bases at J, with 5 bases in the middle. The length of the CDR3 is 12 residues. The germline gives CDR1 DFQATT, CDR2 SNEGSKA (reference sequence). Specified time point: patch test 2, 6 weeks after DPC sensitization. As for treatment: therapeutic diphenylcyclopropenone sensitization with weekly scalp DPC. The TCR was taken from a woman between 45 and 60 years old with alopecia areata. Some clones in this sample may be carry-over from other donors' samples. The chain employs TRBV20-1 and TRBJ2-5, with D tentatively TRBD2 (5 bases). The sequenced sample was whole blood, obtained in connection with sensitization to the hapten diphenylcyclopropenone (DPC). The CDR3 nucleotides read TGCAGTGCTAGGCGGGACCAAGAGACCCAGTACTTC. This codes for CSARRDQETQYF.